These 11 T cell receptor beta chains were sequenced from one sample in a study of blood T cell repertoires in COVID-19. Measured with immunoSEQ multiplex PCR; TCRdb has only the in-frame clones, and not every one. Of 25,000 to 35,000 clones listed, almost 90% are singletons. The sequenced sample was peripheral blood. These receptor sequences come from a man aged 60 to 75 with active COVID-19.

In DNA, the CDR3 is TGTGCCAGCAGTTACTCTCTCCCAGCTCGAGGGACTGAAGCTTTCTTT. Its protein is CASSYSLPARGTEAFF. The gene calls are TRBV6-5 and TRBJ1-1; D is ambiguous. The CDR3 sequence is 16 residues long. Germline V gene lookup returns CDR1 MNHEY and CDR2 SVGAGI. Trimming pared 0 bases from V and 5 bases from J, leaving 16 bases between.

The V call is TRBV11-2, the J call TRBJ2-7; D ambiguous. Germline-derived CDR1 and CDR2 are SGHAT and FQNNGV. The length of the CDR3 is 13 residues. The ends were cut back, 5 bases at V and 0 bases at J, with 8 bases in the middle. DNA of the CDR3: TGTGCCAGCAGCCTCGAGAACTCCTACGAGCAGTACTTC. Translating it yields CASSLENSYEQYF.

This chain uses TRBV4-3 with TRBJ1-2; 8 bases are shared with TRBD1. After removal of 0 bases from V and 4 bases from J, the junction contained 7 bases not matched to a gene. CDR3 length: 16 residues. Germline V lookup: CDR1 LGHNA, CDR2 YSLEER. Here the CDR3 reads CASSQDPGRGLYGYTF. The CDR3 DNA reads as TGCGCCAGCAGCCAAGATCCCGGCAGGGGGCTCTATGGCTACACCTTC.

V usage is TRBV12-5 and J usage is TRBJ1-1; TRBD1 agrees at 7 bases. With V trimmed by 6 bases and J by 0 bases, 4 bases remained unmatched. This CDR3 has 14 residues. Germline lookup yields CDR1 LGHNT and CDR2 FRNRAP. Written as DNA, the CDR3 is TGTGCTAGTGGCCGGGGACAGATGAACACTGAAGCTTTCTTT. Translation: CASGRGQMNTEAFF.

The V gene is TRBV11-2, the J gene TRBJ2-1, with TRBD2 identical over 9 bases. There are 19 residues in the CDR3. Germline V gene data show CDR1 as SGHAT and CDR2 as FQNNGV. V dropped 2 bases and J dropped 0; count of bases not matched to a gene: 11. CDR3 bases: TGTGCCAGCAGCTTACCCTCGGGGCTAGCGGGGAGCTCCTACAATGAGCAGTTCTTC. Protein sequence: CASSLPSGLAGSSYNEQFF. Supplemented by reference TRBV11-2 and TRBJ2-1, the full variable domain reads EAGVAQSPRYKIIEKRQSVAFWCNPISGHATLYWYQQILGQGPKLLIQFQNNGVVDDSQLPKDRFSAERLKGVDSTLKIQPAKLEDSAVYLCASSLPSGLAGSSYNEQFFGPGTRLTVL.

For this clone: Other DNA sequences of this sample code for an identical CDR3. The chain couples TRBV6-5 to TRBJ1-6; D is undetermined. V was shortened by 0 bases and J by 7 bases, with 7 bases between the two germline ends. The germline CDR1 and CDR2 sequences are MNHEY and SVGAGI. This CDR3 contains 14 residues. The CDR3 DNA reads TGTGCCAGCAGTTACTCGCCAGGCAATTCACCCCTCCACTTT. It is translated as CASSYSPGNSPLHF.

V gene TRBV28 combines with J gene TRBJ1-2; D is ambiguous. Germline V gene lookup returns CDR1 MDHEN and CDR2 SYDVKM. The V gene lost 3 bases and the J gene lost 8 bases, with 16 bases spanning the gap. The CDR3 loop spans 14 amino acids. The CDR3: CASSFRPPTGGYTF. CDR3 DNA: TGTGCCAGCAGTTTTCGGCCCCCGACTGGAGGCTACACCTTC.

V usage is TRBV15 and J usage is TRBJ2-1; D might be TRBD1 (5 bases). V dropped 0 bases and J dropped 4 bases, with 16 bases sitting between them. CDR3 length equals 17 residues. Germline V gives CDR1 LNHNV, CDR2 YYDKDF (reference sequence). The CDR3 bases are TGTGCCACCAGCAGAGAAGTCAGGGTGACCGTGTACAATGAGCAGTTCTTC. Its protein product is CATSREVRVTVYNEQFF. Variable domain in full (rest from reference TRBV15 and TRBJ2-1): DAMVIQNPRYQVTQFGKPVTLSCSQTLNHNVMYWYQQKSSQAPKLLFHYYDKDFNNEADTPDNFQSRRPNTSFCFLDIRSPGLGDTAMYLCATSREVRVTVYNEQFFGPGTRLTVL.

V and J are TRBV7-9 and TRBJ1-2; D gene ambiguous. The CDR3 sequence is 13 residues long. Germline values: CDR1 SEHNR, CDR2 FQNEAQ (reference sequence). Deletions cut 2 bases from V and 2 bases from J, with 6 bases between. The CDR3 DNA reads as TGTGCCAGCAGCTTAAGCCCCAACTATGGCTACACCTTC. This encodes CASSLSPNYGYTF.

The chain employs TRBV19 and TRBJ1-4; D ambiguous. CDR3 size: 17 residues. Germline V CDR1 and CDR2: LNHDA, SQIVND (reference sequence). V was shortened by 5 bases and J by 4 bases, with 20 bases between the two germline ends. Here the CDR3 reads CASSPRSSSLNNEKLFF. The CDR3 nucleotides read TGTGCCAGTAGTCCCCGGTCGTCCTCCTTGAATAATGAAAAACTGTTTTTT. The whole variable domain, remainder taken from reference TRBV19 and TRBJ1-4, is DGGITQSPKYLFRKEGQNVTLSCEQNLNHDAMYWYRQDPGQGLRLIYYSQIVNDFQKGDIAEGYSVSREKKESFPLTVTSAQKNPTAFYLCASSPRSSSLNNEKLFFGSGTQLSVL.

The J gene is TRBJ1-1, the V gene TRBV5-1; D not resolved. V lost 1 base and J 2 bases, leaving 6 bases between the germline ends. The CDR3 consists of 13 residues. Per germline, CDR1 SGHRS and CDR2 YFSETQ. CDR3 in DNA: TGCGCCAGCAGCTTGCTCGGTAACACTGAAGCTTTCTTT. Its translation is CASSLLGNTEAFF.